These 2 T cell receptor beta chains were sequenced from one sample in a study of blood T cell repertoires in COVID-19. TCRdb's table, derived via immunoSEQ multiplex PCR, lists solely in-frame clones and lacks some. The sample consists of about 260,000 clones, approximately 86% of them appearing once. Sequencing was carried out using peripheral blood. Every receptor here comes from a man in his thirties or forties with active or convalescent COVID-19.

As to this clone: The same CDR3 can be traced to other DNA sequences in this sample. This rearrangement joins TRBV5-1 to TRBJ1-1, with D possibly TRBD1 on 6 matching bases. The V end was cut by 0 bases, the J end by 5 bases, with 11 bases between. The CDR3 is 14 amino acids. CDR1 is SGHRS, CDR2 YFSETQ, per germline. CDR3 bases: TGCGCCAGCAGCTTGGTGGGCAGGGGTACTGAAGCTTTCTTT. Translating it yields CASSLVGRGTEAFF.

The chain recombines TRBV11-2 with TRBJ1-1; D gene unclear. Trimming left V 6 bases short and J 8 bases short, with 10 bases between. Germline V gene sequence: CDR1 SGHAT, CDR2 FQNNGV. The CDR3 is made up of 11 amino acids. CDR3 in amino acids: CASSTGVEAFF. The DNA of the CDR3 is TGTGCCAGCAGTACGGGAGTAGAAGCTTTCTTT.